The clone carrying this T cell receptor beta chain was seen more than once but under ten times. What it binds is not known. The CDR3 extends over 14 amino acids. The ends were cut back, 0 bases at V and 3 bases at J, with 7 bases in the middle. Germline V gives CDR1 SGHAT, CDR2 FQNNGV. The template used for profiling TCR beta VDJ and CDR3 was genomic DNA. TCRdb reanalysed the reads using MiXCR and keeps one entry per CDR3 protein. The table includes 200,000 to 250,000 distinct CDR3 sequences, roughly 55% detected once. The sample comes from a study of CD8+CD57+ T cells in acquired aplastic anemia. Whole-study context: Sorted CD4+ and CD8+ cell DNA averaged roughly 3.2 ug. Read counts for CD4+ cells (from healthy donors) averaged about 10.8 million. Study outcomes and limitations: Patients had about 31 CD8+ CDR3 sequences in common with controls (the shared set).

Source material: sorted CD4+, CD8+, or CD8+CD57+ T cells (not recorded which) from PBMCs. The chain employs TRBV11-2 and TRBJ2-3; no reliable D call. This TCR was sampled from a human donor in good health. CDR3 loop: CASSLDLTTDTQYF. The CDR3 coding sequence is TGTGCCAGCAGCTTAGATCTGACGACAGATACGCAGTATTTT.